This T cell receptor beta chain was identified during a study of blood T cell repertoires in COVID-19. Study background: Nucleic acid was either cDNA or gDNA, and it came from T cells, B-cell-depleted T cells, or PBMCs.

The CDR3 consists of 15 residues. The V gene's germline CDR1 is SGHRS and CDR2 YFSETQ. Trimming removed 0 bases from V and 2 bases from J, with 12 bases in between. Sequencing used immunoSEQ multiplex PCR; TCRdb keeps in-frame clones, though not all of them. The table includes more than 300,000 clones, 87% detected once. The TCR comes from a woman between 50 and 59 years old with COVID-19, enrolled during active disease. What was sequenced was peripheral blood. The chain employs TRBV5-1 and TRBJ2-7, with unresolved D. For the CDR3, the DNA is TGCGCCAGCAGCTTGGATAGTCCCACTACCTACGAGCAGTACTTC. As protein: CASSLDSPTTYEQYF.